These 28 T cell receptor beta chains share one sample of origin, sequenced in a study of blood T cell repertoires in COVID-19. Measured with immunoSEQ multiplex PCR; TCRdb has only the in-frame clones, and not every one. The table has approximately 290,000 clones, around 90% seen once; the top ten hold roughly 1.1%. Sequences were obtained from PBMCs or T cells enriched from blood (not recorded which). All receptors come from a woman in her twenties or thirties who had recovered from COVID-19.

The V call is TRBV18, the J call TRBJ1-4; weak D call: TRBD1 (6 bases). Trimming removed 0 bases at V and 5 bases at J, with 10 bases between. Per the germline V gene, CDR1 is KGHSH and CDR2 is LQKENI. The CDR3 length is 15 residues. The CDR3, as DNA: TGTGCCAGCTCACCACCGGGACAACCAAATGAAAAACTGTTTTTT. Translating it yields CASSPPGQPNEKLFF.

The chain recombines TRBV2 with TRBJ2-5, with 8 bases that match TRBD1. Germline CDR1 and CDR2: SNHLY and FYNNEI. The CDR3 is 16 residues long. The V segment lost 3 bases and the J segment 3 bases; nucleotides outside the gene matches: 9. The CDR3 here is CASSEARQGWKETQYF. Written as DNA, the CDR3 is TGTGCCAGCAGTGAGGCGAGACAGGGGTGGAAAGAGACCCAGTACTTC.

This CDR3 is CASTMTGRLPGELFF. The CDR3 DNA follows: TGTGCCAGCACGATGACAGGCCGGCTCCCCGGGGAGCTGTTTTTT. This chain connects TRBV7-9 to TRBJ2-2, with D perhaps matching TRBD1 (6 bases). Per germline, CDR1 SEHNR and CDR2 FQNEAQ (reference sequence). The V and J ends lost 7 bases and 6 bases respectively, with 18 bases between them. The CDR3 runs to 15 residues. Drawing the rest from reference TRBV7-9 and TRBJ2-2, the complete variable domain is DTGVSQNPRHKITKRGQNVTFRCDPISEHNRLYWYRQTLGQGPEFLTYFQNEAQLEKSRLLSDRFSAERPKGSFSTLEIQRTEQGDSAMYLCASTMTGRLPGELFFGEGSRLTVL.

This chain uses TRBV11-2 with TRBJ1-1; D may be TRBD1 (5 bases). Germline CDR1 SGHAT, CDR2 FQNNGV. The length of the CDR3 is 14 residues. V lost 5 bases, J lost 3 bases, and 13 bases lay in between. In DNA, the CDR3 is TGTGCCAGCAGCCTCAGGGTTTCGGACACTGAAGCTTTCTTT. Translation gives CASSLRVSDTEAFF.

The rearrangement uses TRBV30 and TRBJ1-1; D is perhaps TRBD1 (5 bases). The CDR3 is 13 residues long. V was pared by 4 bases and J by 1 base, with 10 bases between. In germline, CDR1 is GTSNPN, CDR2 SVGIG (reference sequence). The CDR3 protein is CAWNKQGNTEAFF. Here the CDR3 DNA reads TGTGCCTGGAATAAGCAGGGGAACACTGAAGCTTTCTTT.

The rearrangement links TRBV9 to TRBJ1-5; 8 nucleotides line up with TRBD1. Germline values: CDR1 SGDLS, CDR2 YYNGEE. The CDR3 has 15 amino acids. V lost 0 bases and J lost 1; bases outside the gene matches: 0. The CDR3 sequence: CASSVGQGSNQPQHF. CDR3 nucleotide sequence: TGTGCCAGCAGCGTAGGACAGGGGAGCAATCAGCCCCAGCATTTT.

The rearrangement uses TRBV28 and TRBJ2-1; 15 bases agree with TRBD2. The CDR3 sequence is 19 residues long. Trimming cost V 5 bases and J 8 bases; bases outside gene matches: 16. Germline CDR1 and CDR2: MDHEN and SYDVKM. CDR3 nucleotide sequence: TGTGCCAGCAGTCCTTACTCGGGACTAGCGGGAGGACGGTTTGATGAGCAGTTCTTC. It yields the protein CASSPYSGLAGGRFDEQFF. The variable domain in full, with the rest retrieved from reference TRBV28 and TRBJ2-1, is DVKVTQSSRYLVKRTGEKVFLECVQDMDHENMFWYRQDPGLGLRLIYFSYDVKMKEKGDIPEGYSVSREKKERFSLILESASTNQTSMYLCASSPYSGLAGGRFDEQFFGPGTRLTVL.

The genes are TRBV21-1 and TRBJ2-3; no check of the table's D call, TRBD1, against the DNA was made. TRBV21-1 is described as a pseudogene. CDR3 length: 17 residues. CDR3 DNA sequence: TGTGCCAGCAGCAAAAGAACAGGTACCAAAAGCACAGATACGCAGTATTTT. Its translation: CASSKRTGTKSTDTQYF.

V gene TRBV4-1 combines with J gene TRBJ1-2; D perhaps matches TRBD1 (5 bases). Germline CDR1 is MGHRA and CDR2 is YSYEKL. CDR3 size: 15 residues. Trimming left V 0 bases short and J 8 bases short, with 16 bases between. The CDR3 DNA sequence: TGCGCCAGCAGCCAAGAACCCACCGCGGGGGTAGGCTACACCTTC. Amino acid sequence: CASSQEPTAGVGYTF.

The V gene is TRBV2, the J gene TRBJ2-1, with TRBD2 identical over 9 bases. J gave up 6 bases and V 8 bases, and 14 bases lay outside the gene matches. The CDR3 is 16 residues long. Germline-derived CDR1 and CDR2 are SNHLY and FYNNEI. This CDR3 reads CASPPTSGDPGNEQFF. The DNA for the CDR3 is TGTGCCAGCCCGCCGACTAGCGGTGACCCGGGCAATGAGCAGTTCTTC.

This chain connects TRBV5-1 to TRBJ1-6; 9 bases line up with TRBD1. The CDR3 is 15 residues long. Germline lookup yields CDR1 SGHRS and CDR2 YFSETQ. Trimming removed 2 bases from V and 10 bases from J; junction bases left unmatched: 7. The CDR3 DNA reads as TGCGCCAGCAGCTTAGAACAGGGGGCCCGCTCACCCCTCCACTTT. Its translation: CASSLEQGARSPLHF.

This chain connects TRBV28 to TRBJ2-2; 7 positions agree with TRBD2. Unmatched junction bases numbered 9, after V lost 7 bases and J lost 4 bases. Germline-derived CDR1 and CDR2 are MDHEN and SYDVKM. The length of the CDR3 is 15 residues. CDR3: CASTGRPGTTGELFF. The CDR3, as DNA: TGTGCCAGCACCGGGAGGCCGGGGACCACCGGGGAGCTGTTTTTT.

The chain is built from TRBV7-2 and TRBJ2-7; 12 positions match TRBD2. The J segment lost 7 bases and the V segment lost 5 bases, leaving 9 bases of the junction unmatched. The CDR3 is made up of 15 amino acids. The germline CDR1 and CDR2 sequences are SGHTA and FQGNSA. Here the CDR3 DNA reads TGTGCCAGCAGCCTCAGACTAGCGGGAGTCGAGGAGCAGTACTTC. It yields the protein CASSLRLAGVEEQYF.

The rearrangement uses TRBV27 and TRBJ1-5, with a tentative D call TRBD1 (6 bases). The CDR3 is made up of 15 amino acids. Looked up from germline, CDR1 is MNHEY and CDR2 is SMNVEV (reference sequence). Deletions cut 0 bases from V and 3 bases from J, with 9 bases between. CDR3 loop: CASSLSRTDNQPQHF. The CDR3 region has the DNA TGTGCCAGCAGTTTATCGCGGACAGACAATCAGCCCCAGCATTTT.

The CDR3 coding sequence is TGTGCCACCGAAGGACAGGGGTTTAATGAGCAGTTCTTC. Translating it yields CATEGQGFNEQFF. The chain carries TRBV24-1 and TRBJ2-1, with 9 bases lining up with TRBD1. CDR1 KGHDR and CDR2 SFDVKD come from the germline V gene. This CDR3 contains 13 residues. J gave up 7 bases and V 9 bases, and 6 bases lay outside the gene matches.

The genes are TRBV7-9 and TRBJ1-4; 11 positions agree with TRBD1. CDR1 is SEHNR, CDR2 FQNEAQ, per germline (reference sequence). The CDR3 extends over 16 amino acids. The ends lost 5 bases at V and 8 bases at J; junction bases unmatched: 10. The DNA for the CDR3 is TGTGCCAGCAGCACGGGACAGGGGGGAGCGGGCGAAAAACTGTTTTTT. It codes for CASSTGQGGAGEKLFF.

The chain combines TRBV7-9 with TRBJ1-1, with a possible D match to TRBD1 (5 bases). In germline, CDR1 is SEHNR, CDR2 FQNEAQ (reference sequence). Trimming took 7 bases from V and 0 from J, leaving 12 bases between them. This CDR3 comprises 14 residues. CDR3 coding DNA: TGTGCCAGCAAAAACAGGACGATGAACACTGAAGCTTTCTTT. This encodes CASKNRTMNTEAFF.

This chain links TRBV3-1 (or the pseudogene TRBV3-2) with TRBJ1-4; D unresolved. Germline CDR1 reads LGHDT; CDR2 reads YNNKEL (reference sequence). Trimming stripped 3 bases from V and 4 bases from J, with 9 bases between. The CDR3 runs 14 residues. The CDR3 coding sequence is TGTGCCAGCAGCCACGCTTCGGGTAATGAAAAACTGTTTTTT. This translates into CASSHASGNEKLFF.

The rearrangement uses TRBV9 and TRBJ2-7, with 8 bases fitting TRBD2. CDR3 length: 15 amino acids. CDR1 and CDR2 from the germline V gene are SGDLS and YYNGEE. Unmatched junction bases numbered 9, after V lost 4 bases and J lost 3 bases. The CDR3 coding sequence is TGTGCCAGCAGCCCCAGGGCGCTAGCGGGCTACGAGCAGTACTTC. It is translated as CASSPRALAGYEQYF.

The chain has TRBV18 and TRBJ1-6; 8 bases are shared with TRBD1. J gave up 8 bases and V 6 bases, and 3 bases lay outside the gene matches. Per germline, CDR1 KGHSH and CDR2 LQKENI. The CDR3 covers 13 residues. The CDR3 coding sequence is TGTGCCAGCTCTCAGGGACAGGATTCACCCCTCCACTTT. It is translated as CASSQGQDSPLHF.

The chain couples TRBV12-5 to TRBJ2-1; 10 positions agree with TRBD2. The CDR3 is 14 amino acids. CDR1 is LGHNT and CDR2 is FRNRAP in the germline V gene. Germline trimming cut 7 bases from V and 5 bases from J; bases unmatched to any gene: 5. The CDR3 coding sequence is TGTGCTAGTGCCCAGCGGGAGGGTAACAATGAGCAGTTCTTC. This encodes CASAQREGNNEQFF.

The chain employs TRBV7-2 and TRBJ2-1, with D tentatively TRBD1 (5 bases). The CDR3 runs to 15 residues. V lost 1 base and J lost 8, with 15 bases in between. The germline V gene encodes CDR1 SGHTA and CDR2 FQGNSA. CDR3 sequence (DNA): TGTGCCAGCAGCTTAGGACCTAGGGGAAGGGATGAGCAGTTCTTC. It yields the protein CASSLGPRGRDEQFF.

The V gene is TRBV10-3, the J gene TRBJ1-6, with D unclear. Germline V CDR1 and CDR2: ENHRY, SYGVKD. The CDR3 sequence is 16 residues long. V shed 8 bases and J shed 10 bases, with 24 bases lying between them. CDR3 nucleotide sequence: TGTGCCATCGGGGAGGGCTCCTCTCGCTTGGGATCACCCCTCCACTTT. It translates to CAIGEGSSRLGSPLHF.

The gene calls are TRBV6-5 and TRBJ2-1; 7 nucleotides agree with TRBD1. Germline assignment: CDR1 MNHEY and CDR2 SVGAGI. After removal of 6 bases from V and 5 bases from J, the junction contained 10 bases not matched to a gene. This CDR3 spans 15 amino acids. The DNA for the CDR3 is TGTGCCAGCAGACCAACAGGGGTACGAGACAATGAGCAGTTCTTC. It encodes CASRPTGVRDNEQFF.

The chain employs TRBV10-3 and TRBJ2-7; TRBD2 is a possible D gene (8 bases). The ends were cut back, 10 bases at V and 2 bases at J, with 21 bases in the middle. The CDR3 is 15 amino acids. Looked up from germline, CDR1 is ENHRY and CDR2 is SYGVKD. DNA for the CDR3: TGTGCCACTGCCCAACGGGAGGGGGCCGCCTACGAGCAGTACTTC. It codes for CATAQREGAAYEQYF.

V is TRBV5-4 and J is TRBJ2-5, with D maybe TRBD1 (5 bases). Looked up from germline, CDR1 is SGHNT and CDR2 is YYREEE (reference sequence). Trimming stripped 4 bases from V and 4 bases from J, with 17 bases between. The CDR3 runs 15 residues. Written as DNA, the CDR3 is TGTGCCAGCAGCCGGCAGGGCCCCGGAGTAGAGACCCAGTACTTC. It specifies CASSRQGPGVETQYF.

This rearrangement joins TRBV28 to TRBJ1-5, with 11 bases fitting TRBD1. Per germline, CDR1 MDHEN and CDR2 SYDVKM. The CDR3 extends over 19 amino acids. After removal of 6 bases from V and 0 bases from J, the junction contained 13 bases not matched to a gene. The chain's CDR3 is CASRPRFGQGAYSNQPQHF. CDR3 nucleotide sequence: TGTGCCAGCAGGCCGAGATTTGGACAGGGGGCATATAGCAATCAGCCCCAGCATTTT.

A single count supports this clone. V and J are TRBV7-3 and TRBJ2-1, with D possibly matching TRBD2 (6 bases). V was cut by 7 bases and J by 6 bases, with 19 bases left in between. The CDR3 runs to 15 residues. Germline V gives CDR1 SGHTA, CDR2 FQGTGA. CDR3 amino acids: CASTLEGQDSNEQFF. In DNA form, the CDR3 reads TGTGCCAGCACCTTGGAGGGCCAAGATTCCAATGAGCAGTTCTTC.